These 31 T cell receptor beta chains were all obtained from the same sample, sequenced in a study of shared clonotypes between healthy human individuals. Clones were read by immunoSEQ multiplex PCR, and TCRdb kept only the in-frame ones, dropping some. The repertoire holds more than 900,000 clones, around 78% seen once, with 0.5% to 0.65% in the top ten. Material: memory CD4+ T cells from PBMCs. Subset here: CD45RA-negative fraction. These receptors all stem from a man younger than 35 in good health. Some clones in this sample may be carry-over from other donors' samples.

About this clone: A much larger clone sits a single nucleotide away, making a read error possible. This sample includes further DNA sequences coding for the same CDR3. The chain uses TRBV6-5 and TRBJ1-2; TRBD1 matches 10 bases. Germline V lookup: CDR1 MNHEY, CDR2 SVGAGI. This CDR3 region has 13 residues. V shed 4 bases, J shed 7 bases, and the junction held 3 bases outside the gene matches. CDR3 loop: CASSSRDRGGYTF. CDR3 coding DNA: TGTGCCAGCAGTTCCCGGGACAGGGGTGGCTACACCTTC.

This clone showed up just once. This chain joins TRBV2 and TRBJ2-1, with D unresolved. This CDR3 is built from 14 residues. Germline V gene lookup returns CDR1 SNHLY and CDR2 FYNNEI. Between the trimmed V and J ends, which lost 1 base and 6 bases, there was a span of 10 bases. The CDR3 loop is CASSEEAVGNEQFF. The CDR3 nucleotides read TGTGCCAGCAGTGAAGAGGCCGTCGGCAATGAGCAGTTCTTC.

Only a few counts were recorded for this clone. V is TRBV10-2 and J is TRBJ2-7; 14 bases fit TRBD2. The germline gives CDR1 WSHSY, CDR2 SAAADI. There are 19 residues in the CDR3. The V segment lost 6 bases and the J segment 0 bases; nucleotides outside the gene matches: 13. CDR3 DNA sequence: TGCGCCAGCAGGCCCGGGGTGGGACTAGCGGGAGTCCACTCCTACGAGCAGTACTTC. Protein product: CASRPGVGLAGVHSYEQYF.

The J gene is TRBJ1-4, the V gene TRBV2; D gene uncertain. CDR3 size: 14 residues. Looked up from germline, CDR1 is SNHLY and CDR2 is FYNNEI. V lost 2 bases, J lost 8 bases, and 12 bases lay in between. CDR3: CASSEQVPYEKLFF. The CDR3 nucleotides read TGTGCCAGCAGTGAACAGGTACCCTACGAAAAACTGTTTTTT. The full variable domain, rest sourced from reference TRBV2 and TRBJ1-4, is EPEVTQTPSHQVTQMGQEVILRCVPISNHLYFYWYRQILGQKVEFLVSFYNNEISEKSEIFDDQFSVERPDGSNFTLKIRSTKLEDSAMYFCASSEQVPYEKLFFGSGTQLSVL.

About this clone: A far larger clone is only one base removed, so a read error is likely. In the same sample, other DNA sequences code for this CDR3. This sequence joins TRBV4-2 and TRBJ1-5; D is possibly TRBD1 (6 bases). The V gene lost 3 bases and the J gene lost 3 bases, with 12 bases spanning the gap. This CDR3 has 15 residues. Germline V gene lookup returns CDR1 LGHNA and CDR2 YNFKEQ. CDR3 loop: CASSHQQGANQPQHF. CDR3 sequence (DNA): TGTGCCAGCAGCCATCAACAGGGAGCCAATCAGCCCCAGCATTTT.

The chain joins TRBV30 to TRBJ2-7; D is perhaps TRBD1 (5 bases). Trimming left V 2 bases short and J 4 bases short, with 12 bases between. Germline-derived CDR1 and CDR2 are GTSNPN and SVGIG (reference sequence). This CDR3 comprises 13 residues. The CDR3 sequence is CAWSPGPGYEQYF. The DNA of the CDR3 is TGTGCCTGGAGTCCAGGACCAGGGTACGAGCAGTACTTC.

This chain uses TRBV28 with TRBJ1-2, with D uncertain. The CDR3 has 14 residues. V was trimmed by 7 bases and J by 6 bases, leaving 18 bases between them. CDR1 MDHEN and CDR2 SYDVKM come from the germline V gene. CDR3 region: CASIIDFAGNGYTF. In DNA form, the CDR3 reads TGTGCCAGCATCATTGACTTCGCGGGGAATGGCTACACCTTC.

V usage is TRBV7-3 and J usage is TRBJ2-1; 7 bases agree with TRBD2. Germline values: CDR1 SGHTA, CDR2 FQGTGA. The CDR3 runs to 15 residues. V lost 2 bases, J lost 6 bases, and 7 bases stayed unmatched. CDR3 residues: CASSLLSGVGNEQFF. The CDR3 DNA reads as TGTGCCAGCAGCTTACTGAGCGGGGTCGGCAATGAGCAGTTCTTC.

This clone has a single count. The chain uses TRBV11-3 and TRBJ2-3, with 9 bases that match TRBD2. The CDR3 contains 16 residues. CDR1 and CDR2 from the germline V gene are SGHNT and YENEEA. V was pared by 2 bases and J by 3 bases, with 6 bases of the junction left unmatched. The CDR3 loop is CASSLFSGSGTDTQYF. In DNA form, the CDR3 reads TGTGCCAGCAGCTTATTTAGCGGGAGTGGTACAGATACGCAGTATTTT.

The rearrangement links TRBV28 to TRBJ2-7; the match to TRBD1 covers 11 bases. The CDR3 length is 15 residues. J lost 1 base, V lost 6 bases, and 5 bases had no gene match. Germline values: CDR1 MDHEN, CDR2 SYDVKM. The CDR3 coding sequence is TGTGCCAGCAGCCGGACAGGGGGCATTTCCTACGAGCAGTACTTC. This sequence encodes CASSRTGGISYEQYF.

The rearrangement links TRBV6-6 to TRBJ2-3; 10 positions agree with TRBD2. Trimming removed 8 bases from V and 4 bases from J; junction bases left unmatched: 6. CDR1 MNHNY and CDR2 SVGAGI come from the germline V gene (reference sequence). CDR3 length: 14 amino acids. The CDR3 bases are TGTGCCAGCCGTCAGCGGGAGGGCCCAGATACGCAGTATTTT. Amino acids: CASRQREGPDTQYF.

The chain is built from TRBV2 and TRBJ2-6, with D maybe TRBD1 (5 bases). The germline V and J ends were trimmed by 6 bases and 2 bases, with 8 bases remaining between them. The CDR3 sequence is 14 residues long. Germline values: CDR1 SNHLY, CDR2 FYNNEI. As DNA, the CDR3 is TGTGCCAGCAGCAGGGCCGCTGGGGCCAACGTCCTGACTTTC. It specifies CASSRAAGANVLTF.

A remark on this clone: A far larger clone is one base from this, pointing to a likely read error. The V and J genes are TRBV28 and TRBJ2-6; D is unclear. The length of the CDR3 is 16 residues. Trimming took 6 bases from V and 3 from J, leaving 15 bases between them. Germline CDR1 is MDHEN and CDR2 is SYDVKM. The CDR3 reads CASSPTRSSGANVLTF. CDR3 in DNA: TGTGCCAGCAGCCCGACAAGGTCAAGTGGGGCCAACGTCCTGACTTTC.

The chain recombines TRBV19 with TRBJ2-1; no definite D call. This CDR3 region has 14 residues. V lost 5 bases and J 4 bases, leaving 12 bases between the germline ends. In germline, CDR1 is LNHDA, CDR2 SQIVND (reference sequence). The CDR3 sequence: CASSPNPLYNEQFF. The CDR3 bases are TGTGCCAGTAGTCCCAACCCATTATACAATGAGCAGTTCTTC.

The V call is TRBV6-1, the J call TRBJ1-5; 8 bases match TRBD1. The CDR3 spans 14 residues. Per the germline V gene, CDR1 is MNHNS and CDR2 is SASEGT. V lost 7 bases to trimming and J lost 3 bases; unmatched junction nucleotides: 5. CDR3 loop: CASKDRAFNQPQHF. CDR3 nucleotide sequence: TGTGCCAGCAAGGACAGGGCTTTCAATCAGCCCCAGCATTTT.

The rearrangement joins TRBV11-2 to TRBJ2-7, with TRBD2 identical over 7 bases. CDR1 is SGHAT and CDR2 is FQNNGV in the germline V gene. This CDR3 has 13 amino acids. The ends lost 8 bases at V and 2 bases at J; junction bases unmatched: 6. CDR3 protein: CASQRDPTYEQYF. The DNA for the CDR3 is TGTGCCAGCCAGCGGGACCCCACCTACGAGCAGTACTTC.

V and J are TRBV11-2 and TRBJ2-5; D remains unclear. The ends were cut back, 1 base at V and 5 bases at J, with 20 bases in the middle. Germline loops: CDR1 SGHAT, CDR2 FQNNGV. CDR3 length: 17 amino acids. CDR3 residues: CASSLGSGSTRRETQYF. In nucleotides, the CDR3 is TGTGCCAGCAGCTTAGGTTCCGGTTCTACCAGGCGGGAGACCCAGTACTTC.

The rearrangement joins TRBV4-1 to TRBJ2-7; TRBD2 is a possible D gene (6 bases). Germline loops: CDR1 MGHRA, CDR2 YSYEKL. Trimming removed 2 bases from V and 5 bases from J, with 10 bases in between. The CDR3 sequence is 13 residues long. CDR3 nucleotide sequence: TGCGCCAGCAGCCAACGGGAGTCCCACGAGCAGTACTTC. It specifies CASSQRESHEQYF.

The DNA for the CDR3 is TGTGCCAGCTCCATGAGTCAGGGGGTAAGCAATCAGCCCCAGCATTTT. Translated: CASSMSQGVSNQPQHF. The chain carries TRBV21-1 and TRBJ1-5; no DNA check was done on the table's D call, TRBD1. TRBV21-1 is marked as a pseudogene. The length of the CDR3 is 16 residues.

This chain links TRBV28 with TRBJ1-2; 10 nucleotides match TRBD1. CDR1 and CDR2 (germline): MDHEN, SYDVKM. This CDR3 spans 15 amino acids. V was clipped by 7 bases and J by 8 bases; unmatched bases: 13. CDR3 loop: CASNTPGQGPGGYTF. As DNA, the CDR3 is TGTGCCAGCAACACTCCGGGACAGGGGCCTGGGGGCTACACCTTC.

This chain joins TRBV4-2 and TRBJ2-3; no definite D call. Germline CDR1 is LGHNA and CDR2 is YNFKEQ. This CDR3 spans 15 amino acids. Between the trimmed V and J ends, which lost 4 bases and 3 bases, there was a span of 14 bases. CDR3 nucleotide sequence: TGTGCCAGCAGCCTAGACCCTCGCTCTACAGATACGCAGTATTTT. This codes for CASSLDPRSTDTQYF.

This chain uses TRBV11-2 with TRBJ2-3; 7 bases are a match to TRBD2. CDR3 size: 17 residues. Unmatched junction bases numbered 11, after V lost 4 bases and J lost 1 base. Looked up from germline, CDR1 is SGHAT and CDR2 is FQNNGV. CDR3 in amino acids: CASSSPTSAGRTDTQYF. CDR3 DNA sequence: TGTGCCAGCAGCTCTCCCACTTCAGCGGGACGCACAGATACGCAGTATTTT.

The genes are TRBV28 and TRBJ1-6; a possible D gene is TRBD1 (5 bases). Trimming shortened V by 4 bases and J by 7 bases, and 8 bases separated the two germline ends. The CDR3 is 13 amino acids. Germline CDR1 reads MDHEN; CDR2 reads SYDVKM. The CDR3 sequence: CASSWGENSPLHF. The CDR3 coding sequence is TGTGCCAGCAGTTGGGGGGAAAATTCACCCCTCCACTTT.

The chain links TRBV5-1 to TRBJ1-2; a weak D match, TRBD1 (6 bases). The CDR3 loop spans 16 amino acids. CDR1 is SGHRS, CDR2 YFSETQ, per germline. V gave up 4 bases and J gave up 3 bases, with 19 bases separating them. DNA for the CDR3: TGCGCCAGCAGCCCCCAGGGACCCGGGGGCCACTATGGCTACACCTTC. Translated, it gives CASSPQGPGGHYGYTF.

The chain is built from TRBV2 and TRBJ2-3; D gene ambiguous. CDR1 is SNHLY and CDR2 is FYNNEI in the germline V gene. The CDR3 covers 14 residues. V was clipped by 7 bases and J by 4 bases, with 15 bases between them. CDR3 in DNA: TGTGCCAGCACCCTCGACGTCTCGCCAGATACGCAGTATTTT. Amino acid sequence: CASTLDVSPDTQYF.

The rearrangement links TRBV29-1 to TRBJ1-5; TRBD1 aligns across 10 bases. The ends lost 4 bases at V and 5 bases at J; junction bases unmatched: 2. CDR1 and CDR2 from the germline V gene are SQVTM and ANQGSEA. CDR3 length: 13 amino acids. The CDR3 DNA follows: TGCAGCGTTGGACAGGGGGCAGATCAGCCCCAGCATTTT. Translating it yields CSVGQGADQPQHF.

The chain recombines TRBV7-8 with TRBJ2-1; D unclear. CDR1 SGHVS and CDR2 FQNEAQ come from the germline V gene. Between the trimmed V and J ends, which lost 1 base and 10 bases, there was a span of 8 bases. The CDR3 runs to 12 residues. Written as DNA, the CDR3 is TGTGCCAGCAGCTTAGTCGCGGCGGAGCAGTTCTTC. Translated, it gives CASSLVAAEQFF.

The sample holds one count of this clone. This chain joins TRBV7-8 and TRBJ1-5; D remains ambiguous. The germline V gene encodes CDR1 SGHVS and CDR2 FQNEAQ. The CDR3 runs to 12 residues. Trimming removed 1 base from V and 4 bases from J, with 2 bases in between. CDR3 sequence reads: CASSLVNQPQHF. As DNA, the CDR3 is TGTGCCAGCAGCTTAGTAAATCAGCCCCAGCATTTT.

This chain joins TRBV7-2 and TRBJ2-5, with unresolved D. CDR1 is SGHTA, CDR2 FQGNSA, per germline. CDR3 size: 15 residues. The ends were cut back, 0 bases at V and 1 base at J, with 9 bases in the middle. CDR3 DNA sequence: TGTGCCAGCAGCTTAGCTTGGATAAGCCAAGAGACCCAGTACTTC. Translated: CASSLAWISQETQYF.

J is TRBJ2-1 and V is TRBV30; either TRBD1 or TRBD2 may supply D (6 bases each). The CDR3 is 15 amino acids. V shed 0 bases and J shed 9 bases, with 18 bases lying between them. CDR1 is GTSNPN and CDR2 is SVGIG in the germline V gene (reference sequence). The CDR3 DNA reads TGTGCCTGGAGTGTAGGCGGGAATCAAGGGGGTGAGCAGTTCTTC. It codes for CAWSVGGNQGGEQFF.

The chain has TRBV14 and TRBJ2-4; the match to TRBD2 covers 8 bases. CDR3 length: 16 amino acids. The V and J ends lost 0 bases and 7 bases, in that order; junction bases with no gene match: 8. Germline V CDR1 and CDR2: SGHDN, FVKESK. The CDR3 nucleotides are TGTGCCAGCAGCCAAGAGTTGACGGGAGGGATGAACATTCAGTACTTC. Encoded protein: CASSQELTGGMNIQYF.